Below, 7 T cell receptor beta chains from the same sample are listed, as sequenced in a study of response to subunit inactivated influenza vaccine. TCRdb reprocessed the RT-PCR reads via MiXCR and lists one record per CDR3 protein. Of hundreds of thousands of distinct CDR3 sequences listed, around 11% are singletons. The sample was also reused in another study, on T cells expressing NK-cell markers. According to that study: With UMIs, 5'RACE template switching was used to make TCR beta cDNA.

Sequences were derived from PBMCs from blood, sampled on the day of vaccination. Receptors were obtained from a man between 45 and 60 years old who received an inactivated influenza vaccine.

V and J are TRBV4-3 and TRBJ2-1, with a tentative D call TRBD2 (5 bases). CDR1 and CDR2 (germline): LGHNA, YSLEER. There are 14 residues in the CDR3. Trimming took off 4 bases at V and 9 bases at J, with 16 bases between the two ends. CDR3: CASSPDWTNSEQFF. CDR3 DNA sequence: TGCGCCAGCAGCCCGGACTGGACGAATAGTGAGCAGTTCTTC.

The chain joins TRBV3-1 to TRBJ2-3, with TRBD2 matching 8 bases. The germline V gene encodes CDR1 LGHDT and CDR2 YNNKEL (reference sequence). This CDR3 is built from 14 residues. Germline trimming cut 7 bases from V and 6 bases from J; bases unmatched to any gene: 9. The CDR3 nucleotides are TGTGCCAGCAAGCCGAGCGGGAGATCGGATACGCAGTATTTT. Protein product: CASKPSGRSDTQYF.

This clonotype was seen only a few times. V is TRBV7-2 and J is TRBJ2-2; 7 nucleotides match TRBD1. The CDR3 is made up of 16 amino acids. The V segment lost 5 bases and the J segment 4 bases; nucleotides outside the gene matches: 10. Germline CDR1 SGHTA, CDR2 FQGNSA. The chain's CDR3 is CASSQSTGISTGELFF. DNA of the CDR3: TGTGCCAGCAGCCAATCGACAGGGATAAGCACCGGGGAGCTGTTTTTT.

As for this clonotype: This sequence may be a read error, since a much larger clone differs from it by one base. The chain couples TRBV7-9 to TRBJ1-4; D might be TRBD1 (6 bases). The CDR3 spans 15 residues. Germline CDR1 SEHNR, CDR2 FQNEAQ (reference sequence). V was clipped by 1 base and J by 10 bases, with 16 bases between them. The CDR3 is CASSLETGPSVKLFF. DNA of the CDR3: TGTGCCAGCAGCTTAGAAACAGGGCCCTCTGTAAAACTGTTTTTT. Combining the CDR3 with reference TRBV7-9 and TRBJ1-4 gives the whole variable domain DTGVSQNPRHKITKRGQNVTFRCDPISEHNRLYWYRQTLGQGPEFLTYFQNEAQLEKSRLLSDRFSAERPKGSFSTLEIQRTEQGDSAMYLCASSLETGPSVKLFFGSGTQLSVL.

Here the CDR3 reads CASSPREGTPYEQYF. In nucleotides, the CDR3 is TGTGCCAGCAGTCCTAGGGAGGGGACTCCCTACGAGCAGTACTTC. The chain links TRBV12-3 or TRBV12-4 to TRBJ2-7; TRBD2 aligns across 7 bases. The CDR3 is made up of 15 amino acids. V was pared by 5 bases and J by 2 bases, with 9 bases of the junction left unmatched.

In this sample, this clonotype turned up a few times. V and J are TRBV9 and TRBJ2-7, with TRBD2 matching 8 bases. The J segment lost 1 base and the V segment lost 4 bases, leaving 7 bases of the junction unmatched. In germline, CDR1 is SGDLS, CDR2 YYNGEE. There are 15 residues in the CDR3. CDR3 nucleotides: TGTGCCAGCAGCTCCGGACTAGCTCCGTCCTACGAGCAGTACTTC. It is translated as CASSSGLAPSYEQYF.

In this sample, this clonotype turned up a few times. The V gene is TRBV3-1, the J gene TRBJ1-2, with 12 bases matching TRBD1. With V trimmed by 3 bases and J by 7 bases, 6 bases remained unmatched. CDR1 is LGHDT and CDR2 is YNNKEL in the germline V gene (reference sequence). CDR3 length: 15 residues. CDR3 DNA: TGTGCCAGCAGCCAGGCGGGACAGGGGGCGCGTGGCTACACCTTC. This sequence encodes CASSQAGQGARGYTF. The whole variable domain, filled in from reference TRBV3-1 and TRBJ1-2, reads DTAVSQTPKYLVTQMGNDKSIKCEQNLGHDTMYWYKQDSKKFLKIMFSYNNKELIINETVPNRFSPKSPDKAHLNLHINSLELGDSAVYFCASSQAGQGARGYTFGSGTRLTVV.